This T cell receptor beta chain was retrieved from a study of control samples from healthy donors and cancer patients. Data came from immunoSEQ multiplex PCR; TCRdb stores just in-frame clones and leaves some out. The sample carries some 100,000 clones, 75% to 95% recorded once. The sequencing input was blood. This sequence originates from a human donor in good health. The donor label of this sample is uncertain.

The DNA of the CDR3 is TGTGCCAGCGCACAGGGCTTCGGGTTGAACACTGAAGCTTTCTTT. Amino acid sequence: CASAQGFGLNTEAFF. This sequence joins TRBV6-5 and TRBJ1-1, with D perhaps matching TRBD1 (6 bases). Germline-derived CDR1 and CDR2 are MNHEY and SVGAGI. The CDR3 covers 15 residues. V shed 8 bases and J shed 0 bases, with 16 bases lying between them.